What follows are 24 T cell receptor beta chains derived from one specimen sequenced in a study of T cell repertoires in cytomegalovirus infection. One entry per CDR3 protein results from TCRdb running MiXCR on the reads. The sample has almost 550,000 distinct CDR3 sequences; approximately 16% are singletons. The sequenced sample was CD8+ T cells from PBMCs. Every receptor here comes from a human donor in good health (CMV status not recorded). Some clones in this sample may be carry-over from other donors' samples.

In this sample, this clonotype turned up many times. CDR3 sequence reads: CASSSSQGLNYEQYF. CDR3 coding DNA: TGTGCCAGCAGCTCTTCCCAGGGACTAAACTACGAGCAGTACTTC. This chain links TRBV7-6 with TRBJ2-7, with 7 bases lining up with TRBD2. Trimming removed 4 bases from V and 3 bases from J; junction bases left unmatched: 9. There are 15 residues in the CDR3. Germline CDR1 is SGHVS and CDR2 is FNYEAQ. The full variable domain, rest sourced from reference TRBV7-6 and TRBJ2-7, is GAGVSQSPRYKVTKRGQDVALRCDPISGHVSLYWYRQALGQGPEFLTYFNYEAQQDKSGLPNDRFSAERPEGSISTLTIQRTEQRDSAMYRCASSSSQGLNYEQYFGPGTRLTVT.

This clonotype was seen many times. The V call is TRBV29-1, the J call TRBJ2-2; 12 bases are a match to TRBD2. The ends lost 0 bases at V and 5 bases at J; junction bases unmatched: 7. CDR1 is SQVTM, CDR2 ANQGSEA, per germline. This CDR3 is 17 amino acids long. CDR3 loop: CSVEDFPSGRVTGELFF. The CDR3 DNA follows: TGCAGCGTTGAAGATTTTCCTAGCGGGAGGGTAACCGGGGAGCTGTTTTTT.

This clonotype was observed a few times. The chain recombines TRBV28 with TRBJ2-2; D may be TRBD2 (6 bases). The germline gives CDR1 MDHEN, CDR2 SYDVKM. Trimming shortened V by 6 bases and J by 1 base, and 15 bases separated the two germline ends. The CDR3 sequence is 16 residues long. CDR3 nucleotides: TGTGCCAGCAGACCAACGGGGACTGAGAACACCGGGGAGCTGTTTTTT. It is translated as CASRPTGTENTGELFF.

This clonotype was counted ten times or more. The rearrangement joins TRBV7-9 to TRBJ2-1, with D possibly called TRBD1 or TRBD2 (6 bases each). There are 15 residues in the CDR3. Germline values: CDR1 SEHNR, CDR2 FQNEAQ (reference sequence). V lost 0 bases to trimming and J lost 4 bases, with 10 bases between them. CDR3 amino acids: CASSLAGGKYNEQFF. For the CDR3, the DNA is TGTGCCAGCAGCTTAGCGGGGGGCAAATACAATGAGCAGTTCTTC.

This clonotype was picked up a small number of times. The rearrangement joins TRBV6-6 to TRBJ2-3, with 8 bases identical to TRBD2. This CDR3 is 14 amino acids long. The J segment lost 2 bases and the V segment lost 6 bases, leaving 4 bases of the junction unmatched. CDR1 is MNHNY, CDR2 SVGAGI, per germline (reference sequence). CDR3 in DNA: TGTGCCAGCAGGGCGGGGGGCTACACAGATACGCAGTATTTT. Translation: CASRAGGYTDTQYF.

Points on this clonotype: The germline gene is not matched at one end of the junction; a read error may be the cause. The rearrangement joins TRBV28 to TRBJ2-2; no definite D call. Germline assignment: CDR1 MDHEN and CDR2 SYDVKM. CDR3 size: 11 residues. CDR3 coding DNA: TGTGGCAGCTCGAACACCGGGGAGCTGTTTTTT. This translates into CGSSNTGELFF.

Regarding this clonotype: The junction shows a germline mismatch at one end, possibly a read error. The chain carries TRBV12-3 or TRBV12-4 and TRBJ1-2; weak D call: TRBD1 (6 bases). The CDR3 contains 12 residues. The CDR3 protein is CASSPDRTSKDF. The CDR3 DNA sequence: TGTGCCAGCAGTCCCGACAGGACCTCCAAGGACTTC.

This clonotype was observed a handful of times. The chain has TRBV6-2 or TRBV6-3 and TRBJ2-3; D is possibly TRBD2 (6 bases). Trimming cost V 5 bases and J 1 base, with 19 bases left between them. The germline gives CDR1 MNHEY, CDR2 SVGEGT. This CDR3 has 17 amino acids. CDR3 loop: CASSRVKWGERTDTQYF. CDR3 nucleotides: TGTGCCAGCAGTCGGGTAAAGTGGGGGGAGCGCACAGATACGCAGTATTTT.

The chain combines TRBV6-1 with TRBJ1-1; possible D gene TRBD1, 5 bases. The germline V gene encodes CDR1 MNHNS and CDR2 SASEGT. The CDR3 sequence is 12 residues long. Trimming took 8 bases from V and 7 from J, leaving 14 bases between them. The CDR3 loop reads CASRSLTGEAFF. CDR3 bases: TGTGCCAGCCGTAGCCTTACAGGTGAAGCTTTCTTT.

This clonotype was recorded a few times. The rearrangement joins TRBV15 to TRBJ1-3; TRBD1 might be the D (5 bases). The CDR3 loop spans 17 amino acids. Trimming left V 3 bases short and J 0 bases short, with 15 bases between. Germline assignment: CDR1 LNHNV and CDR2 YYDKDF (reference sequence). The CDR3 sequence is CATSSPIGGFSGNTIYF. The CDR3 DNA is TGTGCCACCAGCAGTCCCATCGGGGGATTCTCTGGAAACACCATATATTTT.

The sample holds many counts of this clonotype. The chain recombines TRBV6-5 with TRBJ2-3, with 9 bases aligning to TRBD1. Germline CDR1 reads MNHEY; CDR2 reads SVGAGI. There are 17 residues in the CDR3. The J segment lost 2 bases and the V segment lost 3 bases, leaving 9 bases of the junction unmatched. The CDR3 region is CASSYPRTGVYTDTQYF. The CDR3 DNA reads as TGTGCCAGCAGTTATCCAAGGACAGGGGTATACACAGATACGCAGTATTTT.

The chain links TRBV7-9 to TRBJ2-7; 11 positions agree with TRBD1. CDR3 size: 15 residues. Per the germline V gene, CDR1 is SEHNR and CDR2 is FQNEAQ (reference sequence). Trimming removed 1 base from V and 2 bases from J; junction bases left unmatched: 1. The CDR3 DNA sequence: TGTGCCAGCAGCTTAGTGGACAGGGGGCCCTACGAGCAGTACTTC. Amino acid sequence: CASSLVDRGPYEQYF.

This clonotype appeared many times. The rearrangement links TRBV27 to TRBJ2-2; 11 bases fit TRBD1. Germline loops: CDR1 MNHEY, CDR2 SMNVEV (reference sequence). Trimming took 2 bases from V and 6 from J; bases not matched to a gene: 2. This CDR3 comprises 15 residues. The CDR3 here is CASSLLDRGPGELFF. CDR3 DNA: TGTGCCAGCAGTTTACTGGACAGGGGGCCCGGGGAGCTGTTTTTT.

This chain uses TRBV19 with TRBJ1-2; D might be TRBD1 (6 bases). The CDR3 length is 13 residues. Germline V CDR1 and CDR2: LNHDA, SQIVND (reference sequence). Deletions cut 4 bases from V and 7 bases from J, with 13 bases between. Here the CDR3 DNA reads TGTGCCAGTAGTAGGCCGGACAGACTTGGCTACACCTTC. It yields the protein CASSRPDRLGYTF.

This CDR3 is CASSLGLAVSPTDEQFF. For the CDR3, the DNA is TGTGCCAGCAGCTTAGGACTAGCGGTGAGTCCTACGGATGAGCAGTTCTTC. V and J are TRBV7-9 and TRBJ2-1; TRBD2 matches 9 bases. Germline CDR1 reads SEHNR; CDR2 reads FQNEAQ (reference sequence). There are 17 residues in the CDR3. Trimming took 1 base from V and 8 from J; bases not matched to a gene: 12.

The sample holds many counts of this clonotype. The J gene is TRBJ1-1, the V gene TRBV12-3 or TRBV12-4, with TRBD1 identical over 7 bases. The CDR3 runs to 15 residues. J lost 4 bases, V lost 3 bases, and 8 bases had no gene match. The CDR3 loop reads CASSFYQGVGTEAFF. The CDR3 DNA is TGTGCCAGCAGTTTTTACCAGGGGGTGGGCACTGAAGCTTTCTTT.

V is TRBV2 and J is TRBJ2-5, with 9 nucleotides matching TRBD2. This CDR3 comprises 15 residues. V lost 4 bases, J lost 3 bases, and 6 bases stayed unmatched. The germline V gene has CDR1 SNHLY and CDR2 FYNNEI. The CDR3 region is CASSAFGGREETQYF. CDR3 in DNA: TGTGCCAGCAGTGCGTTTGGCGGGAGGGAAGAGACCCAGTACTTC.

The sample holds many counts of this clonotype. The V gene is TRBV7-2, the J gene TRBJ2-1; 7 bases align to TRBD2. The V gene's germline CDR1 is SGHTA and CDR2 FQGNSA. CDR3 length: 16 amino acids. With 1 base clipped from V and 4 bases from J, the junction kept 7 bases outside the gene matches. CDR3 DNA: TGTGCCAGCAGCTTAGATGGCCTAGCGGAGTACAATGAGCAGTTCTTC. Translated, it gives CASSLDGLAEYNEQFF.

This clonotype was observed many times. The chain has TRBV12-3 or TRBV12-4 and TRBJ1-4, with 8 bases fitting TRBD1. With V trimmed by 3 bases and J by 0 bases, 9 bases remained unmatched. The CDR3 loop spans 18 amino acids. This chain's CDR3 is CASSFGTGAQATNEKLFF. The CDR3 bases are TGTGCCAGCAGTTTCGGGACAGGAGCACAAGCAACTAATGAAAAACTGTTTTTT.

This clonotype occurred a few times. The rearrangement links TRBV13 to TRBJ2-3; 7 positions agree with TRBD1. The CDR3 is 14 amino acids. Germline CDR1 reads PRHDT; CDR2 reads FYEKMQ (reference sequence). J lost 6 bases, V lost 4 bases, and 7 bases had no gene match. The CDR3 region is CASSSRTGYDTQYF. The CDR3 DNA reads as TGTGCCAGCAGCTCTCGGACAGGTTACGATACGCAGTATTTT.

This clonotype has at least ten counts. The chain is built from TRBV5-5 and TRBJ1-6; the D gene is possibly TRBD1 (6 bases). V was trimmed by 4 bases and J by 6 bases, leaving 23 bases between them. The CDR3 is 18 amino acids. Germline V gene data show CDR1 as SGHKS and CDR2 as YYEKEE (reference sequence). CDR3 sequence reads: CASSIAYGGGDPNSPLHF. The CDR3 bases are TGTGCCAGCAGCATCGCATATGGAGGGGGGGACCCTAATTCACCCCTCCACTTT.

In this sample, this clonotype turned up many times. The chain carries TRBV7-9 and TRBJ2-7; TRBD2 is a possible D gene (6 bases). V was cut by 4 bases and J by 0 bases, with 13 bases left in between. The CDR3 spans 15 residues. In germline, CDR1 is SEHNR, CDR2 FQNEAQ (reference sequence). CDR3 bases: TGTGCCAGCAGCTCCCAGGGAGGAAGCTCCTACGAGCAGTACTTC. The encoded protein is CASSSQGGSSYEQYF.

This clonotype came up many times. V gene TRBV7-9 combines with J gene TRBJ2-7, with D hard to call. The CDR3 loop spans 15 amino acids. The ends were cut back, 2 bases at V and 3 bases at J, with 14 bases in the middle. Germline CDR1 reads SEHNR; CDR2 reads FQNEAQ (reference sequence). CDR3 sequence reads: CASSLPPLLGYEQYF. CDR3 bases: TGTGCCAGCAGCTTACCGCCCCTTTTGGGCTACGAGCAGTACTTC.

This clonotype showed up just a few times. The J gene is TRBJ2-1, the V gene TRBV20-1; 11 bases line up with TRBD2. The CDR3 totals 16 residues. Germline loops: CDR1 DFQATT, CDR2 SNEGSKA (reference sequence). V shed 3 bases, J shed 3 bases, and the junction held 7 bases outside the gene matches. The CDR3 DNA reads as TGCAGTGCTAGGCCTCCGGGACTAGCGGACTACAATGAGCAGTTCTTC. It codes for CSARPPGLADYNEQFF.